This TCR beta chain was found in a study of Ad26.COV2.S vaccination and SARS-CoV-2 variants. Study outcomes and limitations: Vaccinees showed greater spike-specific TCR breadth than placebo recipients.

Treatment given: roughly 19 received Ad26.COV2.S at low or high dose, single or two shots; 5 received placebo; per-sample allocation not given. Samples analyzed were those drawn on day 63 after the first vaccine or placebo injection. This table comes from immunoSEQ multiplex PCR, and its TCRdb copy is limited to in-frame clones, with some not included. This sample has 240,000 or so clones; 70% to 90% occur once, and the top ten carry about 10%. Deletions cut 0 bases from V and 4 bases from J, with 5 bases between. Germline V gene sequence: CDR1 SGHRS, CDR2 YFSETQ. The CDR3 length is 13 residues. In the case of this clone: The antigen is unknown. This same CDR3 is encoded by further DNA sequences in the sample.

Sequencing was performed on peripheral blood, taken in a trial of Ad26.COV2.S vaccine versus placebo. The chain uses TRBV5-1 and TRBJ1-3; D uncertain. This TCR derives from a person aged 18-65 years who received the Ad26.COV2.S COVID-19 vaccine or a placebo. CDR3 sequence: CASSLDQGNTIYF. For the CDR3, the DNA is TGCGCCAGCAGCTTGGACCAAGGAAACACCATATATTTT.